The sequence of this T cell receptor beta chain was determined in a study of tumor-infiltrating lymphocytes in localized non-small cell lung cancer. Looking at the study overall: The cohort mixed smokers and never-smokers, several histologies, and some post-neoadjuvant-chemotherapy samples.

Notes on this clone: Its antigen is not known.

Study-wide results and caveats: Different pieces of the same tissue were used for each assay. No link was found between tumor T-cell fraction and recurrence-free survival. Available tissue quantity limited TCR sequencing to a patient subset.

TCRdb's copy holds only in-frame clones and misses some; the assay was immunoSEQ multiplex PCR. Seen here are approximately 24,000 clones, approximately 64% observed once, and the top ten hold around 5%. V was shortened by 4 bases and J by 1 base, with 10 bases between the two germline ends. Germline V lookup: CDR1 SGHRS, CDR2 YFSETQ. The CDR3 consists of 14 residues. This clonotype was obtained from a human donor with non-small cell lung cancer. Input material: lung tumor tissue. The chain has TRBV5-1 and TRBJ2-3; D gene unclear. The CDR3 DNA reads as TGCGCCAGCAGCCCACCAGTGGGCACAGATACGCAGTATTTT. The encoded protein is CASSPPVGTDTQYF.